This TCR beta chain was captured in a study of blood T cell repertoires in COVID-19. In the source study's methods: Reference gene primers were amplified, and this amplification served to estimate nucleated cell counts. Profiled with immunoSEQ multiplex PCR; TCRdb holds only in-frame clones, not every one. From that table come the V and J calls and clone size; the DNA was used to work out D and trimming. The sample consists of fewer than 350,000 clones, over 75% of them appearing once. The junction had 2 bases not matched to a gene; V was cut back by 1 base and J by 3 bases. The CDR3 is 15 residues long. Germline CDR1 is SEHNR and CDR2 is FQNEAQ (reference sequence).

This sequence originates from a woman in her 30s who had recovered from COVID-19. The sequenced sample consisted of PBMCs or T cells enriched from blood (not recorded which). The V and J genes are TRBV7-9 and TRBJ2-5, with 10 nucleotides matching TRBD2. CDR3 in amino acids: CASSLVAGGKETQYF. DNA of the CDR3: TGTGCCAGCAGCTTAGTAGCGGGAGGTAAAGAGACCCAGTACTTC.